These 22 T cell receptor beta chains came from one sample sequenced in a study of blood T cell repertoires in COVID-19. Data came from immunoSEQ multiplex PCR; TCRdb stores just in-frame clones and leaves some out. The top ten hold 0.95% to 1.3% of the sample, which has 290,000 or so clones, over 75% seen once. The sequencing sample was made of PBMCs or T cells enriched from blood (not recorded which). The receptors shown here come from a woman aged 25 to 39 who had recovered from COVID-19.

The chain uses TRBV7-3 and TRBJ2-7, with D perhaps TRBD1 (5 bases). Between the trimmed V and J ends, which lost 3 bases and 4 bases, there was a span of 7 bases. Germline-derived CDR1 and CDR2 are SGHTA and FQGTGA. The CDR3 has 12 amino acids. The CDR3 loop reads CASSFQGYEQYF. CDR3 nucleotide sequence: TGTGCCAGCAGCTTCCAGGGTTACGAGCAGTACTTC.

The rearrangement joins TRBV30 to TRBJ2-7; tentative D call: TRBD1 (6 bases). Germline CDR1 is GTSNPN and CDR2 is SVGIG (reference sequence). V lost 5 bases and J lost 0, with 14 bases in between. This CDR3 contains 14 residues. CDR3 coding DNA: TGTGCCTGGGGAACAGGGATCGCCTCCTACGAGCAGTACTTC. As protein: CAWGTGIASYEQYF.

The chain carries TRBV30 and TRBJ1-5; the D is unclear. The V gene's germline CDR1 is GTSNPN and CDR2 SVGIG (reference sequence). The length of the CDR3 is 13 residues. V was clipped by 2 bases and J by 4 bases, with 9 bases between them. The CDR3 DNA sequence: TGTGCCTGGAGTAAGAACGGGAATCAGCCCCAGCATTTT. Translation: CAWSKNGNQPQHF.

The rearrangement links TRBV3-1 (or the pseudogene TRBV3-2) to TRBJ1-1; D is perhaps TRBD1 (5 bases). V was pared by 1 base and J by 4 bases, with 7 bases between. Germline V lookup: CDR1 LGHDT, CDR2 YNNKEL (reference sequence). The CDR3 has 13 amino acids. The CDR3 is CASSQGGVTEAFF. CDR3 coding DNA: TGTGCCAGCAGCCAAGGGGGGGTCACTGAAGCTTTCTTT.

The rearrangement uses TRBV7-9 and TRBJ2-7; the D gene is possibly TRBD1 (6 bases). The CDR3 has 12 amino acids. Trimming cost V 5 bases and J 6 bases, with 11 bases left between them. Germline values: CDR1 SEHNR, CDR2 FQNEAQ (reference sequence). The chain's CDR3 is CASSQIRGEQYF. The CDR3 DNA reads TGTGCCAGCAGCCAAATCAGGGGCGAGCAGTACTTC.

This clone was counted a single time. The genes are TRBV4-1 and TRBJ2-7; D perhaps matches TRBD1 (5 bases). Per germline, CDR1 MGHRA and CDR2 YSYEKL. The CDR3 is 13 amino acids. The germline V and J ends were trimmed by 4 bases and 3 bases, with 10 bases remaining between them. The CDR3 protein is CASSLPDSYEQYF. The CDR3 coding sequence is TGCGCCAGCAGCCTACCAGACAGCTACGAGCAGTACTTC.

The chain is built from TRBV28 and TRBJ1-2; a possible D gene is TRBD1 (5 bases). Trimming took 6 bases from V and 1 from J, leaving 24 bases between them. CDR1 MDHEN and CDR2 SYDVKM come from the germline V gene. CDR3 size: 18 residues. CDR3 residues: CASSHGAAGPGFNYGYTF. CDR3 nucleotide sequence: TGTGCCAGCAGCCATGGTGCGGCCGGCCCAGGGTTTAACTATGGCTACACCTTC.

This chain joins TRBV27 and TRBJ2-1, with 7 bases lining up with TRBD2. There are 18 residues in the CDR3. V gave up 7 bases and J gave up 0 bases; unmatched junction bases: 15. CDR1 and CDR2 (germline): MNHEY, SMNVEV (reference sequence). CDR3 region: CASTPFGLADSSYNEQFF. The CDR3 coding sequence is TGTGCCAGCACCCCTTTCGGCCTAGCGGATAGCTCCTACAATGAGCAGTTCTTC.

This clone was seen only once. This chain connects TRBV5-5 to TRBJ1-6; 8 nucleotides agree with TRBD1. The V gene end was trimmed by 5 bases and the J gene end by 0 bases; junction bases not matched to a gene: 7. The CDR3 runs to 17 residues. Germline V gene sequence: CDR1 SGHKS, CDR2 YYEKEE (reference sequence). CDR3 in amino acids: CASRRTGTSSYNSPLHF. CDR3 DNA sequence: TGTGCCAGCAGACGGACAGGGACAAGCTCCTATAATTCACCCCTCCACTTT.

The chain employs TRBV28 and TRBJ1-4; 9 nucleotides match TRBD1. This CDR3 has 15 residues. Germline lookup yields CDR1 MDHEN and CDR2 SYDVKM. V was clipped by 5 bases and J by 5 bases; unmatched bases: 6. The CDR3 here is CASSTTTGGNEKLFF. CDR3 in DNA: TGTGCCAGCAGTACCACGACAGGGGGGAATGAAAAACTGTTTTTT. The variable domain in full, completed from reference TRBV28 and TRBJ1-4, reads DVKVTQSSRYLVKRTGEKVFLECVQDMDHENMFWYRQDPGLGLRLIYFSYDVKMKEKGDIPEGYSVSREKKERFSLILESASTNQTSMYLCASSTTTGGNEKLFFGSGTQLSVL.

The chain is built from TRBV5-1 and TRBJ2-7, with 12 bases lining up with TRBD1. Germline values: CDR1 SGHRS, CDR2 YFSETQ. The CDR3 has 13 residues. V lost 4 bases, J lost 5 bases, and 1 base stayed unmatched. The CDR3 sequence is CASSGDRGHEQYF. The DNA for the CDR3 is TGCGCCAGCAGCGGGGACAGGGGGCACGAGCAGTACTTC.

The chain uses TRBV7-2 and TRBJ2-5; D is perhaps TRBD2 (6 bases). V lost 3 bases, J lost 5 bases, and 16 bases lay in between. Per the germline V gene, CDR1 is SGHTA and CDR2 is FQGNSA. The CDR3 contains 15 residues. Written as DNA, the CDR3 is TGTGCCAGCAGCTTCGAGGGACTTAAGCGGGAGACCCAGTACTTC. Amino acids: CASSFEGLKRETQYF.

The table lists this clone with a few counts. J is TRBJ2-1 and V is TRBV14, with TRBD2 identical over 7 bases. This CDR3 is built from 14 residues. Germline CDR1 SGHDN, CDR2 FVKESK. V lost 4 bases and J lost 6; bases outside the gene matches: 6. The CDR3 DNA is TGTGCCAGCAGCCCTTCAAGGACTAGCAATGAGCAGTTCTTC. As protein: CASSPSRTSNEQFF. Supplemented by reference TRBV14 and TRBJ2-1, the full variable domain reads EAGVTQFPSHSVIEKGQTVTLRCDPISGHDNLYWYRRVMGKEIKFLLHFVKESKQDESGMPNNRFLAERTGGTYSTLKVQPAELEDSGVYFCASSPSRTSNEQFFGPGTRLTVL.

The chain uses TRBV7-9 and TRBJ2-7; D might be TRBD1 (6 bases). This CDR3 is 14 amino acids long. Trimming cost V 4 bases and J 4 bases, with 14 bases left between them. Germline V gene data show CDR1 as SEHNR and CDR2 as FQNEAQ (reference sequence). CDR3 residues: CASSSTGIRYEQYF. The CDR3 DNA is TGTGCCAGCAGCTCCACAGGGATTAGGTACGAGCAGTACTTC.

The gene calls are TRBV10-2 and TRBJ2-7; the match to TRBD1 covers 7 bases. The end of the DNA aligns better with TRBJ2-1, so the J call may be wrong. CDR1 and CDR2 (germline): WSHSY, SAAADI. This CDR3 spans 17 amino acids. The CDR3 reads CASSEPTGSSSYNEQFF. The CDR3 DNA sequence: TGCGCCAGCAGTGAGCCGACAGGGTCTAGCTCCTACAATGAGCAGTTCTTC.

CDR3 amino acids: CASSTLAGVSYNEQFF. CDR3 DNA sequence: TGTGCCAGCAGTACCCTGGCGGGAGTGTCCTACAATGAGCAGTTCTTC. V is TRBV28 and J is TRBJ2-1; 7 positions agree with TRBD2. The ends lost 5 bases at V and 1 base at J; junction bases unmatched: 8. Germline V CDR1 and CDR2: MDHEN, SYDVKM. The CDR3 loop spans 16 amino acids.

The CDR3 coding sequence is TGTGCCAGCAGTATCGGGACAGGGCCCTATGGCTACACCTTC. The encoded protein is CASSIGTGPYGYTF. The chain links TRBV2 to TRBJ1-2, with 9 bases matching TRBD1. The CDR3 sequence is 14 residues long. From germline, CDR1 is SNHLY and CDR2 FYNNEI. V dropped 5 bases and J dropped 4; count of bases not matched to a gene: 5.

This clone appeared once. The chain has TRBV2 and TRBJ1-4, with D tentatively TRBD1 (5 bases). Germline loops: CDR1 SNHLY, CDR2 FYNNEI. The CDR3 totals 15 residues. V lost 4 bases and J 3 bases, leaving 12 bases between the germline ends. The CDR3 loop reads CASSGWSGPNEKLFF. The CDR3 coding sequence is TGTGCCAGCAGTGGGTGGTCAGGGCCTAATGAAAAACTGTTTTTT. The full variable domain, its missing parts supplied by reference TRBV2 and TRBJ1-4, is EPEVTQTPSHQVTQMGQEVILRCVPISNHLYFYWYRQILGQKVEFLVSFYNNEISEKSEIFDDQFSVERPDGSNFTLKIRSTKLEDSAMYFCASSGWSGPNEKLFFGSGTQLSVL.

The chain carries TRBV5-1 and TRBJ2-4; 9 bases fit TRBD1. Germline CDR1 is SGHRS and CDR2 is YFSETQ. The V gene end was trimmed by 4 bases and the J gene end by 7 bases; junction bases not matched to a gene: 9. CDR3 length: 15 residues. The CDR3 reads CASSLGTGIWNIQYF. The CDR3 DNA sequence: TGCGCCAGCAGCCTCGGGACAGGGATATGGAACATTCAGTACTTC.

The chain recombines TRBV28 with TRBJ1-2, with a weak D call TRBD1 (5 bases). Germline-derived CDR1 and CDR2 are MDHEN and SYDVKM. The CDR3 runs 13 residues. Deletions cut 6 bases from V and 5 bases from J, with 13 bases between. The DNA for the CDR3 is TGTGCCAGCAGATTGGACGGGACTTATGGCTACACCTTC. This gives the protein CASRLDGTYGYTF.

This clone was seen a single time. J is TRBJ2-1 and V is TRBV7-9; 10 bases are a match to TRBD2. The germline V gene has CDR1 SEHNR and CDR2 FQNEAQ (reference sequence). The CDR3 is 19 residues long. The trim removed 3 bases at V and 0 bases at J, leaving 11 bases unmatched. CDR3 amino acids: CASSFYGLAAPDSYNEQFF. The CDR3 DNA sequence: TGTGCCAGCAGCTTTTACGGACTAGCGGCGCCGGACTCCTACAATGAGCAGTTCTTC.

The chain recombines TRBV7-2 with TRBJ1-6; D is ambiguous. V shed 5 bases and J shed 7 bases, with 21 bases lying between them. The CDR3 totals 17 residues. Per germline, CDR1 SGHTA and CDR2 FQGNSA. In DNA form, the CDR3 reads TGTGCCAGCAGCGACCGGAGGGTAGGAGGAGGGAATTCACCCCTCCACTTT. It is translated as CASSDRRVGGGNSPLHF.